This T cell receptor beta chain was obtained from a study of T cells in Graves' hyperthyroidism and ophthalmopathy. This CDR3 contains 11 residues. CDR1 MNHEY and CDR2 SVGEGT come from the germline V gene. Amplification yielded TCR beta CDR3 regions, with RNA transcripts as the source. First-round RT-PCR of the TCR CDR3 relied on the HTBI primer set. Via MiXCR, TCRdb re-called the multiplex PCR reads, giving one row per CDR3 protein. This sample has roughly 500,000 distinct CDR3 sequences, with approximately 14% found just once. In the case of this clonotype: A much larger clone lies a single base off, so this may be a read error.

Thyroid ultrasound, orbital computed tomography, clinical symptoms, and serum thyroxine and TRAb underpinned diagnoses. First hyperthyroidism diagnosis is when the blood sample was obtained, before any ophthalmopathy symptoms. This TCR came from a woman in her twenties or thirties with Graves' hyperthyroidism that later progressed to Graves' ophthalmopathy. The sequencing input was blood. The V call is TRBV6-2 or TRBV6-3, the J call TRBJ1-5; perhaps TRBD1 as D (5 bases). The CDR3 sequence is CVSGHNQPQHF. The CDR3 nucleotides read TGTGTCAGCGGACATAATCAGCCCCAGCATTTT.